The TCR beta chain under discussion was sequenced for a study of OX40 agonist ivuxolimab in advanced cancers. About the study: Patients were roughly 83% male with ages roughly 23 to 79, mean about 65. Study outcomes and limitations: Individuals who were partial responders at 0.1-3.0 mg/kg had clonal expansion that ranked among the lowest. Clones of CD4+ and CD8+ blood T cells grew by week 6 at doses of 0.1 to 3.0 mg/kg.

V lost 5 bases, J lost 2 bases, and 11 bases lay in between. The CDR3 extends over 14 amino acids. Per the germline V gene, CDR1 is MNHEY and CDR2 is SVGAGI. Concerning this clone: Antigen: not known.

Autoimmune disease history or systemic immunosuppression was exclusionary. Only in-frame clones appear in the TCRdb table, and some are missing; sequencing was by immunoSEQ multiplex PCR. Found here are 85,000 to 100,000 clones, roughly 90% of them singletons; the top ten hold 0.7% to 1%. This receptor was identified in an adult with an advanced solid tumor such as melanoma, head and neck, liver or kidney cancer. J is TRBJ2-3 and V is TRBV6-5; D gene uncertain. Sequencing was performed on CD4+ or CD8+ T cells sorted from blood, taken in a trial of the OX40 agonist ivuxolimab. Written as DNA, the CDR3 is TGTGCCAGCAGTAGAGCCCCGTACACAGATACGCAGTATTTT. This translates into CASSRAPYTDTQYF.